These T cell receptor beta chains were read from a single sample in a study of T cell repertoires in cytomegalovirus infection. TCRdb recomputed calls from the reads with MiXCR, one row per CDR3 protein. The profile covers some 500,000 distinct CDR3 sequences, with roughly 43% appearing a single time and about 48% taken by the ten largest. No cognate antigen is known for these TCRs. Sequenced here: cultured PBMCs, sampled from culture after CMV antigen stimulation. All receptors derive from a human donor in good health (CMV status not recorded). Some clones in this sample may be carry-over from other donors' samples. Each CDR3 is given with its conserved first and last residue. The D gene is left open where the match is weak. A row's size may be missing; if present it is once, few, many or a size class.

>TRBJ1-1|TRBV28|few|-
CASSQPGASNTEAFF
TGTGCCAGCAGTCAACCCGGGGCCTCGAACACTGAAGCTTTCTTT
>TRBJ2-1|TRBV19|-|-
CATAIGNEQFF
TGTGCCACCGCGATTGGAAATGAGCAGTTCTTC
>TRBJ2-5|TRBV12-3/TRBV12-4|-|TRBD1
CASRPTGPKETQYF
TGTGCCAGCAGGCCGACAGGGCCCAAAGAGACCCAGTACTTC
>TRBJ1-6|TRBV10-3|-|-
CAISEMISVDASPLHF
TGTGCCATCAGTGAAATGATATCCGTAGATGCTTCACCCCTCCACTTT
>TRBJ2-2|TRBV6-2/TRBV6-3|-|-
CASSETGWYRYSTGELFF
TGTGCCAGCAGTGAAACGGGATGGTACAGGTATAGCACCGGGGAGCTGTTTTTT
>TRBJ1-4|TRBV20-1|-|TRBD1
CSATTGGPTNEKLFF
TGCAGTGCTACCACAGGGGGCCCAACTAATGAAAAACTGTTTTTT
>TRBJ1-1|TRBV10-3|-|TRBD1
CALRVSGQGNTEAFF
TGTGCCCTCCGAGTCTCGGGACAGGGAAACACTGAAGCTTTCTTT
>TRBJ1-6|TRBV12-3/TRBV12-4|-|-
CASSSSIGNSPLHF
TGTGCCAGCAGTTCCAGTATTGGAAATTCACCCCTCCACTTT
>TRBJ1-2|TRBV7-2|-|-
CASSHSRGGGDYGYTF
TGTGCCAGCAGCCATTCCCGGGGGGGGGGTGACTATGGCTACACCTTC
>TRBJ1-1|TRBV7-8|few|-
CASSFTRAGDTEAFF
TGTGCCAGCAGCTTCACCAGGGCTGGGGACACTGAAGCTTTCTTT
>TRBJ2-5|TRBV20-1|-|-
CSAPRGGEETQYF
TGCAGTGCCCCCCGCGGGGGCGAGGAGACCCAGTACTTC
>TRBJ1-6|TRBV4-2|-|-
CASSQEKTQGNSPLHF
TGTGCCAGCAGCCAAGAAAAGACCCAGGGGAATTCACCCCTCCACTTT
>TRBJ1-6|TRBV7-9|few|-
CASSPEGNSPLHF
TGTGCCAGCAGCCCCGAGGGTAATTCACCCCTCCACTTT
>TRBJ1-1|TRBV27|-|-
CASSYQGPWEAFF
TGTGCCAGCAGTTATCAGGGGCCTTGGGAAGCTTTCTTT
>TRBJ2-7|TRBV7-2|-|TRBD2
CASSLEVVAGAYEQYF
TGTGCCAGCAGCTTAGAAGTCGTAGCGGGGGCCTACGAGCAGTACTTC
>TRBJ1-6|TRBV7-2|few|-
CASTPYTGIVNSPLHF
TGTGCCAGCACCCCATATACGGGGATCGTCAATTCACCCCTCCACTTT
>TRBJ2-7|TRBV6-6|-|-
CASRRQAAYEQYF
TGTGCCAGCAGGAGACAGGCCGCCTACGAGCAGTACTTC
>TRBJ2-5|TRBV6-2/TRBV6-3|-|-
CASSSYDGRRKETQYF
TGTGCCAGCAGTTCCTACGACGGCCGTCGGAAAGAGACCCAGTACTTC
>TRBJ2-5|TRBV7-9|-|-
CASSLVGPSGTQYF
TGTGCCAGCAGCTTGGTCGGTCCCTCGGGGACCCAGTACTTC
>TRBJ2-7|TRBV2|-|-
CASSDRVSYEQYF
TGTGCCAGCAGTGATAGAGTTTCCTACGAGCAGTACTTC
>TRBJ2-3|TRBV28|once|-
CATGPSGDTQYF
TGTGCCACAGGGCCCAGCGGGGATACGCAGTATTTT
>TRBJ2-1|TRBV12-3/TRBV12-4|-|TRBD2
CASSFGGSAYNEQFF
TGTGCCAGCAGTTTCGGCGGGAGTGCCTACAATGAGCAGTTCTTC
>TRBJ1-1|TRBV7-2|many|-
CASSLRGVNTEAFF
TGTGCCAGCAGCTTAAGAGGAGTCAACACTGAAGCTTTCTTT
>TRBJ2-3|TRBV11-3|-|-
CASSFGGNRDTQYF
TGTGCCAGCAGCTTCGGTGGGAATCGAGATACGCAGTATTTT
>TRBJ2-7|TRBV6-1|-|-
CASKTGGGAAAYEQYF
TGTGCCAGCAAAACTGGGGGGGGGGCAGCAGCCTACGAGCAGTACTTC
>TRBJ1-4|TRBV11-2|few|-
CASSFRDAEKLFF
TGTGCCAGCAGCTTCCGGGACGCCGAAAAACTGTTTTTT
>TRBJ2-3|TRBV27|-|-
CASNHRGGDTQYF
TGTGCCAGCAACCATAGGGGTGGAGATACGCAGTATTTT
>TRBJ2-7|TRBV29-1|-|-
CSVQGRGEQYF
TGCAGCGTCCAGGGTCGGGGCGAGCAGTACTTC
>TRBJ1-6|TRBV7-2|-|-
CASSAGPPLHF
TGTGCCAGCAGCGCGGGGCCACCCCTCCACTTT
>TRBJ1-4|TRBV6-2/TRBV6-3|few|TRBD1
CASRVSEWDRSNEKLFF
TGTGCCAGCAGAGTCTCTGAATGGGACAGGAGTAATGAAAAACTGTTTTTT
>TRBJ1-1|TRBV5-1|-|-
CASSLEVVHQDTAFF
TGCGCCAGCAGCTTGGAGGTTGTACACCAAGATACCGCTTTCTTT
>TRBJ1-2|TRBV6-1|few|TRBD1
CASRGGQGRGGYTF
TGTGCCAGCAGGGGAGGACAGGGTCGGGGTGGCTACACCTTC
>TRBJ2-2|TRBV7-6|few|TRBD2
CASRSSGGYTGELFF
TGTGCCAGCAGATCGAGCGGGGGGTACACCGGGGAGCTGTTTTTT
>TRBJ2-2|TRBV6-2/TRBV6-3|few|-
CASSYVRGSGELFF
TGTGCCAGCAGTTATGTGCGGGGATCCGGGGAGCTGTTTTTT
>TRBJ1-2|TRBV12-3/TRBV12-4|-|-
CASSFGGAQDGYTF
TGTGCCAGCAGTTTCGGAGGGGCCCAAGATGGCTACACCTTC
>TRBJ2-5|TRBV7-2|-|-
CASSLAWRLFQETQYF
TGTGCCAGCAGCTTAGCGTGGAGACTATTCCAAGAGACCCAGTACTTC
>TRBJ1-2|TRBV19|few|-
CASSPLPGARPNYGYTF
TGTGCCAGTAGTCCTCTGCCGGGAGCCCGCCCGAACTATGGCTACACCTTC
>TRBJ2-3|TRBV2|-|-
CASSELALDTQYF
TGTGCCAGCAGTGAACTCGCCCTAGATACGCAGTATTTT
>TRBJ2-3|TRBV24-1|-|-
CATSAGDLGTDTQYF
TGTGCCACCAGTGCTGGGGATTTAGGGACAGATACGCAGTATTTT
>TRBJ2-1|TRBV11-3|-|-
CASSLGPAAGEQFF
TGTGCCAGCAGCTTAGGGCCAGCCGCGGGTGAGCAGTTCTTC
>TRBJ2-7|TRBV7-2|few|TRBD1
CASSLSVTGSYEQYF
TGTGCCAGCAGCTTAAGCGTGACAGGGAGCTACGAGCAGTACTTC
>TRBJ1-6|TRBV7-2|-|-
CASSLVGGANSPLHF
TGTGCCAGCAGCTTAGTTGGGGGCGCTAATTCACCCCTCCACTTT
>TRBJ1-2|TRBV27|few|-
CASGSPGRVKNYGYTF
TGTGCCAGCGGGTCACCGGGGAGGGTTAAGAACTATGGCTACACCTTC
>TRBJ2-3|TRBV7-9|few|TRBD2
CASSLPRRLAGIVDTQYF
TGTGCCAGCAGCTTACCCCGGAGGCTAGCGGGGATCGTAGATACGCAGTATTTT
>TRBJ1-4|TRBV19|few|-
CASSISAPATNEKLFF
TGTGCCAGTAGTATAAGCGCGCCTGCAACTAATGAAAAACTGTTTTTT